Listed below are T cell receptor beta chains from one sample, sequenced in a study of blood T cells in healthy people across ages. From the 5' RACE reads, TCRdb called clonotypes with MiXCR, one entry per CDR3 protein. The sample lists some 940,000 distinct CDR3 sequences; 25% to 35% were seen once. The sample was also reused in another study, on T cells of mothers and their children.

The sample was blood. These receptors came from a woman in her thirties or forties in good health. Each CDR3 is given with its conserved first and last residue. The D gene is left open where the match is weak. Some rows mark clone size as missing; the rest say once, few, many or name a class of expanded clone.

D gene	V gene	clone size	J gene	CDR3 protein	CDR3 DNA
-	TRBV4-1	many	TRBJ2-5	CASSQNRDSQETQYF	TGCGCCAGCAGCCAAAATCGGGACTCACAAGAGACCCAGTACTTC
-	TRBV4-3	-	TRBJ2-6	CANSQHPSNSGANVLTF	TGCGCCAACAGCCAACACCCGAGCAACTCTGGGGCCAACGTCCTGACTTTC
-	TRBV2	-	TRBJ2-5	CASSEALGLKETQYF	TGTGCCAGCAGTGAAGCGCTCGGCCTAAAAGAGACCCAGTACTTC
TRBD1	TRBV7-2	many	TRBJ2-1	CASSSDRGTYNEQFF	TGTGCCAGCAGTTCAGACAGGGGAACATACAATGAGCAGTTCTTC
TRBD1	TRBV7-8	-	TRBJ2-7	CASSSGTGGRVGYEQYF	TGTGCCAGCAGCTCCGGGACAGGGGGAAGGGTCGGATACGAGCAGTACTTC
-	TRBV6-5	-	TRBJ1-1	CASSYRSGNTEAFF	TGTGCCAGCAGCTACAGATCCGGGAACACTGAAGCTTTCTTT
-	TRBV5-1	-	TRBJ2-7	CASSENWGYEQYF	TGCGCCAGCAGCGAGAATTGGGGGTACGAGCAGTACTTC
-	TRBV7-2	-	TRBJ1-6	CASSLYSRGVRGNSPLHF	TGTGCCAGCAGCTTATACTCCAGGGGAGTGAGGGGTAATTCACCCCTCCACTTT
-	TRBV28	few	TRBJ1-5	CASSPSWQPQHF	TGTGCCAGCAGCCCTAGTTGGCAGCCCCAGCATTTT
-	TRBV6-4	-	TRBJ1-2	CASSDSSGGYTF	TGTGCCAGCAGTGACTCAAGCGGGGGCTACACCTTC
TRBD1	TRBV29-1	few	TRBJ1-5	CSVGTGTQPQHF	TGCAGCGTTGGGACAGGGACTCAGCCCCAGCATTTT
-	TRBV27	once	TRBJ2-1	CASSVGENYNEQFF	TGTGCCAGCAGCGTAGGCGAGAACTACAATGAGCAGTTCTTC
TRBD1	TRBV20-1	many	TRBJ2-5	CSARVTGRQETQYF	TGCAGTGCTAGAGTGACAGGGCGCCAAGAGACCCAGTACTTC
-	TRBV3-1	-	TRBJ2-4	CASSQDPGVYNEQYF	TGTGCCAGCAGCCAAGATCCCGGGGTTTACAATGAGCAGTACTTC
TRBD1	TRBV13	-	TRBJ2-5	CASSSMGQGANEQYF	TGTGCCAGCAGCTCAATGGGGCAGGGGGCGAATGAGCAGTACTTC
-	TRBV14	-	TRBJ2-3	CASSQDPGIRTDTQYF	TGTGCCAGCAGCCAAGACCCGGGGATCCGCACAGATACGCAGTATTTT
-	TRBV5-1	-	TRBJ1-5	CASSWGVNQPPHF	TGCGCCAGCAGCTGGGGGGTCAATCAGCCCCCGCATTTT
-	TRBV4-3	many	TRBJ2-1	CASSQEFGNYNEQFF	TGCGCCAGCAGCCAAGAGTTCGGGAACTACAATGAGCAGTTCTTC
-	TRBV11-2	-	TRBJ2-3	CASSFGAGPSTDTQYF	TGTGCCAGCAGCTTCGGGGCGGGGCCTAGCACAGATACGCAGTATTTT
-	TRBV27	once	TRBJ2-3	CASSLSASHTDTQYF	TGTGCCAGCAGTTTATCGGCATCACACACAGATACGCAGTATTTT
TRBD1	TRBV18	few	TRBJ1-1	CASSPLGKEGAAEAFF	TGTGCCAGCTCACCACTGGGGAAGGAGGGGGCGGCTGAAGCTTTCTTT
TRBD2	TRBV12-3/TRBV12-4	-	TRBJ2-1	CASSWGLAYEQFF	TGTGCCAGCAGTTGGGGACTAGCGTACGAGCAGTTCTTC
-	TRBV5-1	-	TRBJ2-7	CASSLTSLNEQYF	TGCGCCAGCAGCTTGACTAGTTTAAACGAGCAGTACTTC
-	TRBV9	few	TRBJ1-2	CASSGQLSNYGYTF	TGTGCCAGCAGCGGACAGCTATCTAACTATGGCTACACCTTC
TRBD2	TRBV7-9	many	TRBJ2-3	CASSLSGGATDTQYF	TGTGCCAGCAGCCTTAGCGGGGGGGCGACAGATACGCAGTATTTT
-	TRBV14	-	TRBJ2-7	CASRGINEQYF	TGTGCCAGCAGAGGGATCAACGAGCAGTACTTC
-	TRBV7-9	-	TRBJ2-2	CASSSPQTGSTGELFF	TGTGCCAGCAGTTCTCCCCAAACAGGGAGCACCGGGGAGCTGTTTTTT
-	TRBV12-3/TRBV12-4	-	TRBJ1-4	CASSLAGAGRKANEKLFF	TGTGCCAGCAGTTTAGCGGGAGCAGGGCGAAAGGCTAATGAAAAACTGTTTTTT
TRBD1	TRBV6-2/TRBV6-3	many	TRBJ1-2	CASRGQMYGYTF	TGTGCCAGCAGGGGACAGATGTATGGCTACACCTTC
-	TRBV3-1	-	TRBJ2-1	CASTSGRVYEQFF	TGTGCCAGCACCTCGGGACGGGTATACGAGCAGTTCTTC
TRBD1	TRBV15	few	TRBJ2-7	CATSTTRTGAYEQYF	TGTGCCACCAGCACTACACGTACAGGGGCCTACGAGCAGTACTTC
-	TRBV29-1	many	TRBJ1-1	CSVDRGLNTEAFF	TGCAGCGTTGACCGGGGGTTAAACACTGAAGCTTTCTTT
-	TRBV4-2	many	TRBJ2-1	CASSQGASQGNEQFF	TGTGCCAGCAGCCAAGGTGCGTCCCAGGGCAATGAGCAGTTCTTC
-	TRBV4-3	-	TRBJ2-3	CASSPRKASGADTQYF	TGCGCCAGCAGCCCACGGAAAGCCTCAGGAGCAGATACGCAGTATTTT
TRBD2	TRBV20-1	-	TRBJ2-7	CSARLAGGQYEQYF	TGCAGTGCTAGGCTAGCGGGGGGCCAGTACGAGCAGTACTTC
TRBD1	TRBV20-1	many	TRBJ2-1	CSAPLPLTGARGNEQFF	TGCAGTGCTCCTCTCCCCTTGACAGGGGCGCGAGGAAATGAGCAGTTCTTC
TRBD1	TRBV13	-	TRBJ1-1	CASSLGQGEGAFF	TGTGCCAGCAGCTTAGGCCAGGGGGAGGGAGCTTTCTTT
-	TRBV4-1	many	TRBJ1-2	CASSQAPGDPYGYTF	TGCGCCAGCAGCCAAGCCCCCGGGGACCCCTATGGCTACACCTTC
TRBD2	TRBV7-2	many	TRBJ2-5	CASSLVGGGAETQYF	TGTGCCAGCAGCTTAGTCGGCGGGGGGGCTGAGACCCAGTACTTC